The clone carrying this T cell receptor beta chain was detected ten times or more. A TCRbeta library incorporating unique molecular identifiers was prepared. TCRdb passed the PCR reads through MiXCR, listing each CDR3 protein once. The repertoire includes fewer than 20,000 distinct CDR3 sequences, around 5.8% of them detected once, and 5.5% to 8.5% sits in the top ten. The sample is drawn from a study of T-cell reconstitution after alpha-beta-depleted transplantation in children. Germline loops: CDR1 DFQATT, CDR2 SNEGSKA (reference sequence). J lost 4 bases, V lost 2 bases, and 8 bases had no gene match. This CDR3 region has 15 residues.

This sequence joins TRBV20-1 and TRBJ2-1; TRBD1 agrees at 7 bases. This clonotype was obtained from a boy aged 5-17 years with acute lymphoblastic leukemia, due to receive a stem cell transplant. The source was PBMCs, collected before TCRalphabeta/CD19-depleted stem cell transplant. DNA for the CDR3: TGCAGTGCTAGACGGGCAGGGGGATCTTACAATGAGCAGTTCTTC. Encoded protein: CSARRAGGSYNEQFF.